This TCR beta chain stems from a study of T cells in Graves' hyperthyroidism and ophthalmopathy. Exclusion of a patient resulted from uncontrolled infection, other autoimmune disease, pregnancy or lactation. Diagnostic decisions used clinical symptoms, serum thyroxine and TRAb, thyroid ultrasound and orbital computed tomography. Per the germline V gene, CDR1 is PRHDT and CDR2 is FYEKMQ (reference sequence). After removal of 4 bases from V and 6 bases from J, the junction contained 6 bases not matched to a gene. This CDR3 comprises 13 residues. This clonotype was found many times. Its antigen remains unknown. Researchers amplified the TCR beta CDR3 regions from RNA transcripts. TCR CDR3 regions were first amplified by RT-PCR with HTBI primers. TCRdb independently ran MiXCR on the multiplex PCR reads; one entry per CDR3 protein. The sample shows 92,000 or so distinct CDR3 sequences, 51% of them seen only once.

Notes on the study in general: The model anticipated ophthalmopathy a median around six months pre-onset.

The sample comprised blood. The chain has TRBV13 and TRBJ2-7; 7 bases agree with TRBD1. The clonotype comes from a woman aged 40 to 49 with Graves' hyperthyroidism. In nucleotides, the CDR3 is TGTGCCAGCAGCTCGCTGACAGGGACCGAGCAGTACTTC. Translated, it gives CASSSLTGTEQYF. Combining the CDR3 with reference TRBV13 and TRBJ2-7 gives the whole variable domain AAGVIQSPRHLIKEKRETATLKCYPIPRHDTVYWYQQGPGQDPQFLISFYEKMQSDKGSIPDRFSAQQFSDYHSELNMSSLELGDSALYFCASSSLTGTEQYFGPGTRLTVT.